This T cell receptor beta chain was sequenced for a study of cytomegalovirus exposure and HLA in healthy donors. Findings and caveats of the study: Specificity for CMV antigens was confirmed in vitro for three of the CMV-associated chains. Usually a TCR sequence was rare, but some public TCRs were found in many donors. High sensitivity and specificity were reportedly achieved when the classifier diagnosed cytomegalovirus status. Investigators reported approximately 150 TCR beta chains as tied to cytomegalovirus.

As regards this clone: The antigen remains undetermined.

The germline CDR1 and CDR2 sequences are SQVTM and ANQGSEA. This CDR3 comprises 11 residues. Trimming removed 1 base at V and 8 bases at J, with 8 bases between. Profiling relied on immunoSEQ multiplex PCR, and the TCRdb table lists in-frame clones only, not all of them. The sample holds 180,000 or so clones, approximately 86% seen once. The genes are TRBV29-1 and TRBJ1-2, with D unresolved. The sequenced material came from PBMCs. This receptor was taken from a man younger than 35 in good health and CMV-seropositive. The CDR3 is CSVEVRVGYTF. The CDR3 bases are TGCAGCGTTGAAGTGAGGGTCGGCTACACCTTC.